These 24 T cell receptor beta chains originate from one sample sequenced in a study of T cell repertoires in cytomegalovirus infection. One entry per CDR3 protein results from TCRdb running MiXCR on the reads. Seen here are hundreds of thousands of distinct CDR3 sequences, approximately 42% observed once, and the top ten hold approximately 40%. Their specific antigens are unknown. This sample comprised cultured PBMCs, obtained from culture after CMV antigen stimulation. These receptors came from a human donor in good health (CMV status not recorded). Some clones in this sample may be carry-over from other donors' samples.

The CDR3 here is CASSLIRTSVTNEQFF. The CDR3 DNA reads TGTGCCAGCAGTTTAATACGGACTAGCGTCACAAATGAGCAGTTCTTC. The chain has TRBV27 and TRBJ2-1; 9 nucleotides match TRBD2. Germline V gene sequence: CDR1 MNHEY, CDR2 SMNVEV (reference sequence). This CDR3 has 16 amino acids. V was pared by 2 bases and J by 7 bases, with 9 bases of the junction left unmatched.

This clonotype was seen a few times. The V call is TRBV12-3 or TRBV12-4, the J call TRBJ2-2; possibly TRBD1 or TRBD2 for D (5 bases each). The CDR3 sequence is 16 residues long. V was pared by 6 bases and J by 0 bases, with 14 bases between. The CDR3: CASSPWGSANTGELFF. The CDR3 DNA reads as TGTGCCAGCAGCCCCTGGGGGTCCGCGAACACCGGGGAGCTGTTTTTT.

The chain recombines TRBV7-9 with TRBJ1-1; 12 positions match TRBD1. Unmatched junction bases numbered 10, after V lost 5 bases and J lost 3 bases. CDR3 size: 17 residues. The germline V gene has CDR1 SEHNR and CDR2 FQNEAQ (reference sequence). CDR3: CASSTGTGGDLDTEAFF. The DNA of the CDR3 is TGTGCCAGCAGCACGGGGACAGGGGGCGACTTGGACACTGAAGCTTTCTTT.

The chain is built from TRBV7-4 and TRBJ2-3; D perhaps matches TRBD2 (6 bases). The V gene's germline CDR1 is SGHVT and CDR2 SQSDAQ. The germline V and J ends were trimmed by 0 bases and 6 bases, with 13 bases remaining between them. The CDR3 has 15 amino acids. CDR3 region: CASSLARGILDTQYF. In DNA form, the CDR3 reads TGTGCCAGCAGCTTAGCGCGCGGGATACTCGATACGCAGTATTTT.

This clonotype was observed a few times. This chain links TRBV12-3 or TRBV12-4 with TRBJ2-3, with 7 nucleotides matching TRBD2. The CDR3 is 15 residues long. The V segment lost 6 bases and the J segment 6 bases; nucleotides outside the gene matches: 12. DNA of the CDR3: TGTGCCAGCAGGCGCAGCAGCCTAGCGGTTGATACGCAGTATTTT. It translates to CASRRSSLAVDTQYF.

J is TRBJ2-7 and V is TRBV29-1; 14 bases are shared with TRBD2. The J segment lost 4 bases and the V segment lost 4 bases, leaving 3 bases of the junction unmatched. The CDR3 covers 14 residues. Germline CDR1 SQVTM, CDR2 ANQGSEA. DNA of the CDR3: TGCAGCGTTGGCGGACTAGCGGGAGGTTACGAGCAGTACTTC. As protein: CSVGGLAGGYEQYF.

V usage is TRBV6-6 and J usage is TRBJ2-1; unclear D gene. The V and J ends lost 0 bases and 6 bases respectively, with 12 bases between them. This CDR3 has 15 residues. CDR1 is MNHNY and CDR2 is SVGAGI in the germline V gene (reference sequence). CDR3 nucleotide sequence: TGTGCCAGCAGTTACTCCCGGGCTGGGCCCAATGAGCAGTTCTTC. This translates into CASSYSRAGPNEQFF.

This clonotype was seen once. The chain links TRBV6-2 or TRBV6-3 to TRBJ2-1, with 9 bases lining up with TRBD2. The ends lost 3 bases at V and 9 bases at J; junction bases unmatched: 9. The CDR3 contains 15 residues. Germline V gives CDR1 MNHEY, CDR2 SVGEGT. CDR3 DNA sequence: TGTGCCAGCAGTTATGGGGGCGGGAGGGCCACTGAGCAGTTCTTC. It codes for CASSYGGGRATEQFF.

This clonotype was picked up a small number of times. The chain carries TRBV19 and TRBJ1-2; D ambiguous. Germline V gene lookup returns CDR1 LNHDA and CDR2 SQIVND (reference sequence). The germline V and J ends were trimmed by 3 bases and 8 bases, with 19 bases remaining between them. The CDR3 runs to 15 residues. The CDR3 region has the DNA TGTGCCAGTAGTATTACGAGCAGTGTCCTGGTGGGCTACACCTTC. It translates to CASSITSSVLVGYTF.

This clonotype was seen a handful of times. The rearrangement links TRBV20-1 to TRBJ2-1, with 11 bases aligning to TRBD2. The CDR3 length is 14 residues. J gave up 9 bases and V 6 bases, and 10 bases lay outside the gene matches. From germline, CDR1 is DFQATT and CDR2 SNEGSKA (reference sequence). CDR3 bases: TGCAGTGCGAATGTAGCGGGAGGGCCGGGTGAGCAGTTCTTC. It specifies CSANVAGGPGEQFF.

The J gene is TRBJ1-4, the V gene TRBV6-2 or TRBV6-3; the match to TRBD1 covers 10 bases. This CDR3 region has 16 residues. The V and J ends lost 5 bases and 7 bases, in that order; junction bases with no gene match: 10. CDR1 MNHEY and CDR2 SVGEGT come from the germline V gene. CDR3 region: CASSEVRTGGGEKLFF. As DNA, the CDR3 is TGTGCCAGCAGTGAAGTGAGGACAGGGGGAGGTGAAAAACTGTTTTTT.

The chain uses TRBV20-1 and TRBJ1-4; D is unresolved. The CDR3 length is 12 residues. The germline V gene has CDR1 DFQATT and CDR2 SNEGSKA (reference sequence). The CDR3 bases are TGCAGCCCAGTAGGGATAGCGGAAAAACTGTTTTTT. Amino acids: CSPVGIAEKLFF.

This clonotype was picked up a small number of times. V and J are TRBV7-8 and TRBJ1-5; no firm D call. Per germline, CDR1 SGHVS and CDR2 FQNEAQ. This CDR3 has 16 amino acids. The ends were cut back, 3 bases at V and 3 bases at J, with 15 bases in the middle. The CDR3 nucleotides read TGTGCCAGCAGCTTTGAGCGTCACAACACCAATCAGCCCCAGCATTTT. Its protein product is CASSFERHNTNQPQHF.

The chain recombines TRBV12-3 or TRBV12-4 with TRBJ2-7; D might be TRBD2 (6 bases). The CDR3 consists of 14 residues. With 6 bases removed from V and 2 bases from J, the gap between germline ends came to 14 bases. The CDR3 region is CASRPSGRAYEQYF. CDR3 sequence (DNA): TGTGCCAGCAGGCCAAGCGGGCGGGCCTACGAGCAGTACTTC.

This chain joins TRBV12-3 or TRBV12-4 and TRBJ1-1; no firm D call. This CDR3 is built from 14 residues. Trimming shortened V by 3 bases and J by 5 bases, and 13 bases separated the two germline ends. The CDR3 coding sequence is TGTGCCAGCAGTTTGGAGGGTCGTTGGACTGAAGCTTTCTTT. Encoded protein: CASSLEGRWTEAFF.

A few counts support this clonotype. The chain uses TRBV7-2 and TRBJ2-3; 12 bases are shared with TRBD2. The J segment lost 4 bases and the V segment lost 2 bases, leaving 19 bases of the junction unmatched. This CDR3 contains 21 residues. Germline CDR1 SGHTA, CDR2 FQGNSA. CDR3 in DNA: TGTGCCAGCAGCTTAAACGCCCCTCTAGCGGGGGGGCGGGACCGGCCAGATACGCAGTATTTT. Amino acid sequence: CASSLNAPLAGGRDRPDTQYF.

This chain uses TRBV5-4 with TRBJ2-7, with 15 bases fitting TRBD2. Per germline, CDR1 SGHNT and CDR2 YYREEE (reference sequence). V lost 4 bases and J lost 6; bases outside the gene matches: 2. This CDR3 contains 14 residues. Written as DNA, the CDR3 is TGTGCCAGCAGCAGGGGACTAGCGGGAGGCGAGCAGTACTTC. Protein sequence: CASSRGLAGGEQYF. Combining the CDR3 with reference TRBV5-4 and TRBJ2-7 gives the whole variable domain ETGVTQSPTHLIKTRGQQVTLRCSSQSGHNTVSWYQQALGQGPQFIFQYYREEENGRGNFPPRFSGLQFPNYSSELNVNALELDDSALYLCASSRGLAGGEQYFGPGTRLTVT.

V is TRBV20-1 and J is TRBJ2-5; the match to TRBD2 covers 8 bases. The V segment lost 0 bases and the J segment 5 bases; nucleotides outside the gene matches: 8. The germline V gene encodes CDR1 DFQATT and CDR2 SNEGSKA (reference sequence). This CDR3 is built from 15 residues. As DNA, the CDR3 is TGCAGTGCTAGAGACTCGGGGGGGCCGCGGGAGACCCAGTACTTC. Translated: CSARDSGGPRETQYF.

This clonotype was observed many times. The genes are TRBV7-2 and TRBJ2-1; perhaps TRBD2 as D (6 bases). The germline gives CDR1 SGHTA, CDR2 FQGNSA. This CDR3 has 14 residues. V gave up 7 bases and J gave up 6 bases, with 16 bases separating them. CDR3 residues: CASTSGRETNEQFF. CDR3 DNA sequence: TGTGCCAGCACCAGCGGACGGGAGACCAATGAGCAGTTCTTC.

The rearrangement joins TRBV19 to TRBJ1-4, with 10 positions matching TRBD1. Germline V gives CDR1 LNHDA, CDR2 SQIVND (reference sequence). This CDR3 is built from 15 residues. V gave up 6 bases and J gave up 5 bases; unmatched junction bases: 6. CDR3 residues: CASRRRGQGNEKLFF. The CDR3 region has the DNA TGTGCCAGTAGGAGAAGGGGACAGGGGAATGAAAAACTGTTTTTT.

This chain connects TRBV7-8 to TRBJ2-3, with TRBD2 matching 11 bases. This CDR3 comprises 18 residues. Germline CDR1 and CDR2: SGHVS and FQNEAQ. The V gene end was trimmed by 3 bases and the J gene end by 1 base; junction bases not matched to a gene: 9. The CDR3 region has the DNA TGTGCCAGCAGCTTGGGGGGCGGGACTAGCGGACGCACAGATACGCAGTATTTT. Protein product: CASSLGGGTSGRTDTQYF.

A few counts support this clonotype. The junction differs from germline at one of its ends, possibly a read error. The J gene is TRBJ1-2, the V gene TRBV7-9, with a weak D call TRBD1 (6 bases). This CDR3 has 11 residues. Germline V gene sequence: CDR1 SEHNR, CDR2 FQNEAQ (reference sequence). The CDR3 DNA follows: TGTGCCAGCAGCTTAGAAGGGGACAACTCTTTC. Amino acids: CASSLEGDNSF.

There are a few counts of this clonotype. The CDR3: CASFYSNQPQHF. The CDR3, as DNA: TGTGCCAGCTTCTATAGCAATCAGCCCCAGCATTTT. This chain joins TRBV7-6 and TRBJ1-5; D gene ambiguous. CDR1 is SGHVS, CDR2 FNYEAQ, per germline. The length of the CDR3 is 12 residues. V was clipped by 8 bases and J by 0 bases, with 5 bases between them.

The chain joins TRBV6-8 to TRBJ2-7; the D gene could be TRBD1 or TRBD2 (5 bases each). CDR3 length: 12 amino acids. The germline gives CDR1 MNHGY, CDR2 SAAAGT. The V and J ends lost 2 bases and 12 bases respectively, with 14 bases between them. The CDR3 nucleotides are TGTGCCAGCAGTTACGAGGGGAATAGGCTGTACTTC. This translates into CASSYEGNRLYF.